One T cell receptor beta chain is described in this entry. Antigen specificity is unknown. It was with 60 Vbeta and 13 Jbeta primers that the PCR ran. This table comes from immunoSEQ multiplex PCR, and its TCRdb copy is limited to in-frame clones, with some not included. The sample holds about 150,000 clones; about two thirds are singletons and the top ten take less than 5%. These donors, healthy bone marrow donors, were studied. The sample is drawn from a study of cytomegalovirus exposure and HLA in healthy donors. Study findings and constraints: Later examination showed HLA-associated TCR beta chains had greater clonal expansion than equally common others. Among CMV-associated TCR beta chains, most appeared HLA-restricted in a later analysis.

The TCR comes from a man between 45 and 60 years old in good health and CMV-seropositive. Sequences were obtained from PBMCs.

The DNA for the CDR3 is TGTGCCAGCAGCCCACCTAGCGGGAGGGTGATGTTCTTC. Translated, it gives CASSPPSGRVMFF. The chain couples TRBV11-3 to TRBJ2-1; TRBD2 agrees at 12 bases. The germline gives CDR1 SGHNT, CDR2 YENEEA. Losses at the gene ends were 5 bases for V and 15 bases for J; bases not matched to a gene: 8. The CDR3 covers 13 residues.